This TCR beta chain was captured by sequencing in a study of blood T cell repertoires in COVID-19. At the level of the study: Acute and convalescent COVID-19 specimens originated in the United States, Italy and Spain. PBMCs, B-cell-depleted T cells, or T cells were the source of the cDNA or gDNA that made up the material.

The protocol was immunoSEQ multiplex PCR, while the TCRdb copy is restricted to in-frame clones and leaves out a portion. The sample carries almost 400,000 clones, 89% recorded once. Germline assignment: CDR1 SEHNR and CDR2 FQNEAQ (reference sequence). V was clipped by 2 bases and J by 4 bases, with 11 bases between them. The CDR3 loop spans 14 amino acids. The receptor's source is a woman aged 25 to 45 who had recovered from COVID-19. What was sequenced was PBMCs or T cells enriched from blood (not recorded which). The V gene is TRBV7-9, the J gene TRBJ1-2, with a tentative D call TRBD1 (5 bases). DNA for the CDR3: TGTGCCAGCAGCTTATCCGGGACTTCCTATGGCTACACCTTC. Translating gives CASSLSGTSYGYTF. The full variable domain, completed using reference TRBV7-9 and TRBJ1-2, is DTGVSQNPRHKITKRGQNVTFRCDPISEHNRLYWYRQTLGQGPEFLTYFQNEAQLEKSRLLSDRFSAERPKGSFSTLEIQRTEQGDSAMYLCASSLSGTSYGYTFGSGTRLTVV.